This T cell receptor beta chain was profiled in a study of OX40 agonist ivuxolimab in advanced cancers. The protocol was immunoSEQ multiplex PCR, while the TCRdb copy is restricted to in-frame clones and leaves out a portion. The data show tens of thousands of clones, with approximately 91% seen just once and about 13% held by the top ten. CDR1 is LNHDA, CDR2 SQIVND, per germline (reference sequence). The V end was cut by 5 bases, the J end by 1 base, with 11 bases between. This CDR3 region has 14 residues. This sequence joins TRBV19 and TRBJ1-1; D is undetermined. Specimen: CD4+ or CD8+ T cells sorted from blood, collected in a trial of the OX40 agonist ivuxolimab. This TCR came from an adult with an advanced solid tumor such as melanoma, head and neck, liver or kidney cancer. This CDR3 is CASSDRVRNTEAFF. The CDR3 DNA follows: TGTGCCAGTAGTGATAGGGTTAGGAACACTGAAGCTTTCTTT. The entire variable domain, with the rest obtained from reference TRBV19 and TRBJ1-1, is as follows: DGGITQSPKYLFRKEGQNVTLSCEQNLNHDAMYWYRQDPGQGLRLIYYSQIVNDFQKGDIAEGYSVSREKKESFPLTVTSAQKNPTAFYLCASSDRVRNTEAFFGQGTRLTVV.